The rows below give T cell receptor beta chains drawn from one sample of a study of T cell responses to AZD1222 COVID-19 vaccine. Sequenced by immunoSEQ multiplex PCR; TCRdb stores in-frame clones only, minus some. The table includes around 130,000 clones, around 83% detected once. This material consisted of peripheral blood, taken on day 0 of AZD1222 vaccination. These TCRs come from an adult in good health. The CDR3 runs from the conserved cysteine through the conserved F or W. A D gene is named only where the DNA matches it firmly. Clone size is stated in some rows and not others, as once, few, many or a class when expanded.

d_call	clone_size	cdr3_length	j_call	v_call	cdr3_aa	cdr3_nt
TRBD2	-	12	TRBJ2-1	TRBV12-3/TRBV12-4	CASSWGGTEQFF	TGTGCCAGCAGTTGGGGGGGAACTGAGCAGTTCTTC
TRBD2	few	14	TRBJ2-5	TRBV29-1	CSVSLAGGQETQYF	TGCAGCGTTTCCCTAGCGGGGGGGCAAGAGACCCAGTACTTC
-	-	13	TRBJ1-1	TRBV4-1	CASSHTTGTEAFF	TGCGCCAGCAGCCACACCACAGGGACTGAAGCTTTCTTT
-	-	14	TRBJ1-6	TRBV5-1	CASREGWSDSPLHF	TGCGCCAGCAGGGAAGGGTGGTCGGATTCACCCCTCCACTTT
-	-	14	TRBJ2-1	TRBV6-5	CASIPNRPSDEQFF	TGTGCCAGCATCCCCAACAGACCCAGTGACGAGCAGTTCTTC
-	-	18	TRBJ1-2	TRBV6-2/TRBV6-3	CASSYMRPGRPNNYGYTF	TGTGCCAGCAGTTACATGAGGCCGGGACGGCCCAATAACTATGGCTACACCTTC
TRBD2	once	19	TRBJ2-2	TRBV11-3	CASSLEGPLAGGNTGELFF	TGTGCCAGCAGCTTAGAAGGGCCCCTTGCGGGAGGGAACACCGGGGAGCTGTTTTTT
TRBD1	-	15	TRBJ2-5	TRBV6-2/TRBV6-3	CASSLFRGQGATQYF	TGTGCCAGCAGTTTATTCCGGGGACAGGGGGCGACCCAGTACTTC
TRBD1	-	14	TRBJ2-7	TRBV5-6	CASSSGTGIYEQYF	TGTGCCAGCAGCTCGGGGACAGGGATCTACGAGCAGTACTTC
-	-	16	TRBJ2-5	TRBV7-7	CASSPGLATYQETQYF	TGTGCCAGCAGCCCCGGGCTAGCGACCTATCAAGAGACCCAGTACTTC
-	-	13	TRBJ1-2	TRBV3-1/TRBV3-2	CASSQGQIEGYTF	TGTGCCAGCAGCCAAGGACAGATTGAAGGCTACACCTTC
TRBD1	-	15	TRBJ2-5	TRBV28	CASSIDTGDQETQYF	TGTGCCAGCAGCATCGACACAGGGGATCAAGAGACCCAGTACTTC
TRBD2	-	16	TRBJ2-1	TRBV19	CASSIPAGVGGNEQFF	TGTGCCAGTAGTATCCCAGCGGGGGTTGGGGGCAATGAGCAGTTCTTC
TRBD1	-	16	TRBJ1-6	TRBV5-1	CASSLGAGGGNSPLHF	TGCGCCAGCAGCTTGGGGGCAGGGGGTGGTAATTCACCCCTCCACTTT
-	-	13	TRBJ1-1	TRBV6-5	CASSYTRGTEAFF	TGTGCCAGCAGTTATACCAGGGGAACTGAAGCTTTCTTT
-	-	13	TRBJ2-2	TRBV7-2	CASSLVSIGELFF	TGTGCCAGCAGCTTAGTTTCCATCGGGGAGCTGTTTTTT
-	-	12	TRBJ2-2	TRBV2	CASSVYTGELFF	TGTGCCAGCAGTGTTTACACCGGGGAGCTGTTTTTT
-	-	13	TRBJ1-2	TRBV6-5	CASSSPLDYGYTF	TGTGCCAGCAGTTCCCCCTTGGACTATGGCTACACCTTC
-	-	16	TRBJ1-4	TRBV6-2/TRBV6-3	CASSYSPVATNEKLFF	TGTGCCAGCAGTTACTCGCCTGTTGCAACTAATGAAAAACTGTTTTTT
-	once	12	TRBJ2-1	TRBV2	CASDLRYNEQFF	TGTGCCAGCGACTTGAGGTACAATGAGCAGTTCTTC
TRBD1	-	19	TRBJ1-5	TRBV19	CASSIDPGQGVRIDQPQHF	TGTGCCAGTAGTATAGATCCGGGACAGGGTGTTCGTATTGATCAGCCCCAGCATTTT
-	-	13	TRBJ1-1	TRBV2	CASSDRRGQKAFF	TGTGCCAGCAGTGACCGCCGGGGGCAGAAAGCTTTCTTT
-	-	15	TRBJ1-1	TRBV7-9	CASSLTPGVNTEAFF	TGTGCCAGCAGCTTAACCCCGGGAGTGAACACTGAAGCTTTCTTT
-	-	14	TRBJ2-7	TRBV6-5	CASAWRNSEGEQYF	TGTGCCAGCGCGTGGAGGAATTCAGAGGGCGAGCAGTACTTC
-	-	13	TRBJ1-1	TRBV9	CASSVEGGTEAFF	TGTGCCAGCAGCGTAGAAGGGGGAACTGAAGCTTTCTTT
-	-	12	TRBJ1-2	TRBV7-9	CASSLNRDGYTF	TGTGCCAGCAGCTTAAACAGGGACGGCTACACCTTC
-	-	14	TRBJ1-1	TRBV3-1/TRBV3-2	CASSQDWWNTEAFF	TGTGCCAGCAGCCAAGATTGGTGGAACACTGAAGCTTTCTTT
-	-	14	TRBJ2-7	TRBV5-1	CASSLEGSSYEQYF	TGCGCCAGCAGCTTGGAGGGCTCCTCCTACGAGCAGTACTTC
TRBD2	-	14	TRBJ2-7	TRBV9	CASSPLLAEYEQYF	TGTGCCAGCAGCCCACTCCTAGCGGAATACGAGCAGTACTTC
-	-	14	TRBJ1-3	TRBV7-6	CASSLYSSGNTIYF	TGTGCCAGCAGCCTGTACAGCTCTGGAAACACCATATATTTT
TRBD2	-	17	TRBJ2-5	TRBV30	CAWSDEGLAGVGETQYF	TGTGCCTGGAGTGACGAGGGACTAGCGGGAGTAGGAGAGACCCAGTACTTC
TRBD1	-	13	TRBJ1-2	TRBV27	CASSRITGDGYTF	TGTGCCAGCAGTAGGATTACAGGGGATGGCTACACCTTC
-	once	12	TRBJ1-4	TRBV13	CASSLVPGKLFF	TGTGCCAGCAGCTTAGTTCCGGGAAAACTGTTTTTT
-	-	16	TRBJ2-6	TRBV7-9	CASSYHLGAGANVLTF	TGTGCCAGCAGCTACCACCTGGGAGCTGGGGCCAACGTCCTGACTTTC
-	-	14	TRBJ1-1	TRBV27	CASRIQVLNTEAFF	TGTGCCAGCAGAATTCAGGTCTTGAACACTGAAGCTTTCTTT
-	-	13	TRBJ1-2	TRBV30	CAWSFGTDYGYTF	TGTGCCTGGAGTTTTGGGACTGACTATGGCTACACCTTC
TRBD2	-	15	TRBJ2-7	TRBV9	CASSSESGAIYEQYF	TGTGCCAGCAGCTCCGAAAGCGGGGCTATCTACGAGCAGTACTTC
-	-	13	TRBJ1-1	TRBV19	CASTHARGTEAFF	TGTGCCAGTACCCATGCCAGGGGCACTGAAGCTTTCTTT
-	-	13	TRBJ1-1	TRBV10-2	CASRGGLNTEAFF	TGCGCCAGCAGGGGGGGGTTGAACACTGAAGCTTTCTTT
-	-	13	TRBJ1-5	TRBV12-3/TRBV12-4	CASSPDKNQPQHF	TGTGCCAGCTCTCCTGACAAGAATCAGCCCCAGCATTTT
-	-	14	TRBJ1-1	TRBV6-6	CASSYSDYNTEAFF	TGTGCCAGCAGTTACTCAGATTACAACACTGAAGCTTTCTTT
TRBD2	-	15	TRBJ2-1	TRBV27	CASSLAGGSYNEQFF	TGTGCCAGCAGTTTAGCGGGAGGGTCCTACAATGAGCAGTTCTTC
-	-	21	TRBJ1-6	TRBV5-1	CASSLGGISGPLSSYNSPLHF	TGCGCCAGCAGCTTGGGAGGCATTTCTGGCCCCTTGAGCTCCTATAATTCACCCCTCCACTTT
-	-	13	TRBJ1-2	TRBV27	CASSYLGADGYTF	TGTGCCAGCAGCTACCTCGGGGCGGATGGCTACACCTTC
-	-	15	TRBJ2-7	TRBV6-5	CASGRHQKGKYEQYF	TGTGCCAGCGGCCGACACCAAAAAGGGAAGTACGAGCAGTACTTC
-	-	14	TRBJ2-1	TRBV19	CASAASSPGSEQFF	TGTGCCAGTGCGGCAAGTAGCCCAGGGTCTGAGCAGTTCTTC
-	once	15	TRBJ2-7	TRBV3-1/TRBV3-2	CASSQAGTDSYEQYF	TGTGCCAGCAGCCAAGCCGGCACGGATTCCTACGAGCAGTACTTC
-	-	13	TRBJ1-1	TRBV11-2	CASSFVENTEAFF	TGTGCCAGCAGCTTTGTAGAGAACACTGAAGCTTTCTTT
-	-	13	TRBJ1-5	TRBV28	CASSLTSEQPQHF	TGTGCCAGCAGTCTGACAAGTGAGCAGCCCCAGCATTTT
-	-	16	TRBJ1-6	TRBV5-5	CASSLEVSSYNSPLHF	TGTGCCAGCAGCTTGGAGGTGAGCTCCTATAATTCACCCCTCCACTTT
-	few	16	TRBJ1-3	TRBV10-3	CAISESRSGSGNTIYF	TGTGCCATCAGTGAGTCTCGGTCGGGCTCTGGAAACACCATATATTTT
TRBD1	-	17	TRBJ1-3	TRBV13	CASSFTFDRGYGNTIYF	TGTGCCAGCAGCTTCACCTTCGACAGGGGGTATGGAAACACCATATATTTT
-	-	15	TRBJ2-3	TRBV27	CASSFLNGSTDTQYF	TGTGCCAGCAGTTTTCTCAACGGTAGCACAGATACGCAGTATTTT
-	-	13	TRBJ2-3	TRBV5-1	CASSLQGPDTQYF	TGCGCCAGCAGTCTCCAGGGCCCAGATACGCAGTATTTT